This TCR beta chain derives from a study of blood T cell repertoires in COVID-19. In the study overall: COVID-19 samples from acute and convalescent phases originated in the United States, Italy and Spain. Nucleic acid was either cDNA or gDNA, and it came from T cells, B-cell-depleted T cells, or PBMCs.

Authors' processing steps: Amplified reference gene primers provided the basis for estimating nucleated cell counts. Generated by immunoSEQ multiplex PCR, the TCRdb table keeps only in-frame clones and is missing some. V and J calls and clone size are given by that table; D and trimming were obtained from the DNA. The table lists around 150,000 clones, approximately 86% of them singletons. Sequencing used peripheral blood. This receptor was obtained from a man between 65 and 85 years old with acute or convalescent COVID-19.

The CDR3 sequence: CASSLGEPATSYEQYF. In nucleotides, the CDR3 is TGTGCCAGCTCACTCGGGGAGCCGGCAACCTCCTACGAGCAGTACTTC. The chain joins TRBV18 to TRBJ2-7; TRBD2 might be the D (5 bases). Germline CDR1 reads KGHSH; CDR2 reads LQKENI. Deletions cut 4 bases from V and 0 bases from J, with 16 bases between. CDR3 size: 16 residues.